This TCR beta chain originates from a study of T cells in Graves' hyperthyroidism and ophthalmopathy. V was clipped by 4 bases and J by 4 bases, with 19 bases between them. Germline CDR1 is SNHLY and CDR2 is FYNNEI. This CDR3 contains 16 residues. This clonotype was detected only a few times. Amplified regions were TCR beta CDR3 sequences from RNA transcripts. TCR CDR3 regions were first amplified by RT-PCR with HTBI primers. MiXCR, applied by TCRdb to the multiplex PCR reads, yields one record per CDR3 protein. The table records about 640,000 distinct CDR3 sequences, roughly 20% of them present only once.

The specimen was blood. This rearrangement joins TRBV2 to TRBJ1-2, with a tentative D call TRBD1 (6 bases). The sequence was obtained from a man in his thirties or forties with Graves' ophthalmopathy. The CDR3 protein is CASSATARQAVYGYTF. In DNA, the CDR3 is TGTGCCAGCAGTGCCACCGCCCGACAGGCCGTCTATGGCTACACCTTC. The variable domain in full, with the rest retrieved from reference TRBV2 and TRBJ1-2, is EPEVTQTPSHQVTQMGQEVILRCVPISNHLYFYWYRQILGQKVEFLVSFYNNEISEKSEIFDDQFSVERPDGSNFTLKIRSTKLEDSAMYFCASSATARQAVYGYTFGSGTRLTVV.